What follows are 21 T cell receptor beta chains derived from one specimen sequenced in a study of blood T cell repertoires in COVID-19. The table came from immunoSEQ multiplex PCR; TCRdb's copy has only in-frame clones and leaves some out. The repertoire holds approximately 110,000 clones, with roughly 85% as singletons. Sequencing was performed on peripheral blood. These receptors all come from an elderly woman with acute or convalescent COVID-19.

J is TRBJ2-7 and V is TRBV5-1; possibly TRBD2 for D (6 bases). Germline loops: CDR1 SGHRS, CDR2 YFSETQ. There are 13 residues in the CDR3. V lost 0 bases and J 4 bases, leaving 8 bases between the germline ends. CDR3 bases: TGCGCCAGCAGCTTGGAGGGGAGGTACGAGCAGTACTTC. Protein sequence: CASSLEGRYEQYF.

This clone has more than one count but fewer than ten. The chain recombines TRBV24-1 with TRBJ2-2; D call uncertain. Germline CDR1 reads KGHDR; CDR2 reads SFDVKD. CDR3 size: 12 residues. V lost 3 bases and J 6 bases, leaving 4 bases between the germline ends. CDR3 in amino acids: CATSDVAGELFF. CDR3 in DNA: TGTGCCACCAGTGATGTAGCCGGGGAGCTGTTTTTT.

The rearrangement joins TRBV5-5 to TRBJ1-1; perhaps TRBD1 as D (6 bases). CDR1 is SGHKS, CDR2 YYEKEE, per germline (reference sequence). V lost 4 bases, J lost 4 bases, and 17 bases lay in between. CDR3 length: 15 residues. The CDR3 nucleotides read TGTGCCAGCAGCGCCCGGACAGCGCGCGGCACTGAAGCTTTCTTT. It is translated as CASSARTARGTEAFF. Together with reference TRBV5-5 and TRBJ1-1, the CDR3 gives the full variable domain: DAGVTQSPTHLIKTRGQQVTLRCSPISGHKSVSWYQQVLGQGPQFIFQYYEKEERGRGNFPDRFSARQFPNYSSELNVNALLLGDSALYLCASSARTARGTEAFFGQGTRLTVV.

The J gene is TRBJ1-4, the V gene TRBV5-4; D may be TRBD1 (5 bases). This CDR3 is built from 15 residues. Trimming shortened V by 3 bases and J by 4 bases, and 13 bases separated the two germline ends. The germline V gene encodes CDR1 SGHNT and CDR2 YYREEE (reference sequence). The CDR3, as DNA: TGTGCCAGCAGCTCTTACAGGAACCGTAATGAAAAACTGTTTTTT. Protein: CASSSYRNRNEKLFF. Based on the CDR3 plus reference TRBV5-4 and TRBJ1-4, the full variable domain is ETGVTQSPTHLIKTRGQQVTLRCSSQSGHNTVSWYQQALGQGPQFIFQYYREEENGRGNFPPRFSGLQFPNYSSELNVNALELDDSALYLCASSSYRNRNEKLFFGSGTQLSVL.

The chain combines TRBV5-6 with TRBJ1-5; TRBD1 might be the D (5 bases). Trimming took off 1 base at V and 1 base at J, with 9 bases between the two ends. Germline V gene lookup returns CDR1 SGHDT and CDR2 YYEEEE. This CDR3 contains 15 residues. The CDR3 sequence is CASSLRGTSNQPQHF. The CDR3 nucleotides read TGTGCCAGCAGCTTGAGGGGTACGAGCAATCAGCCCCAGCATTTT.

This chain links TRBV5-6 with TRBJ1-2; 7 nucleotides agree with TRBD1. CDR3 length equals 14 residues. Germline CDR1 SGHDT, CDR2 YYEEEE. Losses at the gene ends were 0 bases for V and 4 bases for J; bases not matched to a gene: 3. For the CDR3, the DNA is TGTGCCAGCAGCTTGGGGGACAGATCCTATGGCTACACCTTC. Its protein is CASSLGDRSYGYTF.

This clone was observed a few times. The chain is built from TRBV5-6 and TRBJ1-2; no clear D gene. Germline V gives CDR1 SGHDT, CDR2 YYEEEE. Trimming removed 2 bases at V and 8 bases at J, with 13 bases between. There are 13 residues in the CDR3. CDR3 in DNA: TGTGCCAGCAGCTTAGGGAGCGCGGGAGGCTACACCTTC. Translated, it gives CASSLGSAGGYTF.

V is TRBV6-6 and J is TRBJ1-5, with D maybe TRBD1 (5 bases). The V gene lost 5 bases and the J gene lost 4 bases, with 15 bases spanning the gap. Germline V CDR1 and CDR2: MNHNY, SVGAGI (reference sequence). The length of the CDR3 is 15 residues. The CDR3 nucleotides are TGTGCCAGCAGTGCCCCCGACAGCCTTAATCAGCCCCAGCATTTT. It translates to CASSAPDSLNQPQHF.

V and J are TRBV4-3 and TRBJ2-1; 7 bases are shared with TRBD2. The CDR3 spans 15 residues. Per the germline V gene, CDR1 is LGHNA and CDR2 is YSLEER. V dropped 0 bases and J dropped 6; count of bases not matched to a gene: 5. DNA of the CDR3: TGCGCCAGCAGCCAAGACTTGGGGGAGGGCAATGAGCAGTTCTTC. Amino acids: CASSQDLGEGNEQFF.

The chain uses TRBV5-4 and TRBJ1-5; TRBD1 matches at 9 bases. Germline V gene lookup returns CDR1 SGHNT and CDR2 YYREEE (reference sequence). Unmatched junction bases numbered 2, after V lost 0 bases and J lost 4 bases. The CDR3 has 15 residues. The CDR3 DNA follows: TGTGCCAGCAGCTTGGACAGGGGGCCAAATCAGCCCCAGCATTTT. Protein: CASSLDRGPNQPQHF.

The J gene is TRBJ1-1, the V gene TRBV11-3, with unresolved D. The CDR3 runs 14 residues. Trimming pared 5 bases from V and 4 bases from J, leaving 14 bases between. Per germline, CDR1 SGHNT and CDR2 YENEEA. The CDR3 DNA follows: TGTGCCAGCAGCCCGGGAGGAGTAAGCACTGAAGCTTTCTTT. Translated, it gives CASSPGGVSTEAFF.

This sequence joins TRBV18 and TRBJ1-1, with 9 bases aligning to TRBD1. The V segment lost 5 bases and the J segment 3 bases; nucleotides outside the gene matches: 10. This CDR3 region has 16 residues. Germline V gene sequence: CDR1 KGHSH, CDR2 LQKENI. CDR3 bases: TGTGCCAGCTCATCCGGGACAGGGACGTGGCACACTGAAGCTTTCTTT. This sequence encodes CASSSGTGTWHTEAFF. Supplemented by reference TRBV18 and TRBJ1-1, the full variable domain reads NAGVMQNPRHLVRRRGQEARLRCSPMKGHSHVYWYRQLPEEGLKFMVYLQKENIIDESGMPKERFSAEFPKEGPSILRIQQVVRGDSAAYFCASSSGTGTWHTEAFFGQGTRLTVV.

This clone has only a few counts. V gene TRBV29-1 combines with J gene TRBJ1-1; TRBD1 is a possible D gene (5 bases). Germline V CDR1 and CDR2: SQVTM, ANQGSEA. This CDR3 spans 11 amino acids. V was shortened by 4 bases and J by 7 bases, with 10 bases between the two germline ends. The CDR3 loop is CSVVGGGEAFF. The CDR3 bases are TGCAGCGTTGTGGGGGGAGGTGAAGCTTTCTTT.

V and J are TRBV19 and TRBJ2-1; 10 bases line up with TRBD2. V dropped 5 bases and J dropped 9; count of bases not matched to a gene: 10. Germline CDR1 and CDR2: LNHDA and SQIVND (reference sequence). This CDR3 contains 15 residues. CDR3 bases: TGTGCCAGTAGTGTCCCTAGCGGGAGACGGGGTGAGCAGTTCTTC. It is translated as CASSVPSGRRGEQFF.

CDR3 region: CASSPGTGRVPEAFF. CDR3 DNA sequence: TGTGCCAGCAGTCCGGGGACAGGGAGGGTGCCTGAAGCTTTCTTT. The rearrangement uses TRBV28 and TRBJ1-1, with 9 bases fitting TRBD1. Per the germline V gene, CDR1 is MDHEN and CDR2 is SYDVKM. V was pared by 5 bases and J by 6 bases, with 10 bases of the junction left unmatched. This CDR3 region has 15 residues.

The chain couples TRBV2 to TRBJ1-1; the D is unclear. Trimming left V 4 bases short and J 1 base short, with 7 bases between. The germline CDR1 and CDR2 sequences are SNHLY and FYNNEI. CDR3 length: 13 amino acids. CDR3 sequence: CASSAGRNTEAFF. For the CDR3, the DNA is TGTGCCAGCAGTGCCGGGAGGAACACTGAAGCTTTCTTT.

A remark on this clone: Germline is not matched at one junction end, which may reflect a read error. CDR3 nucleotide sequence: TGTGCCAGCAGTGATGACAGGGGGCGCATCCTAGGCTTT. Its protein is CASSDDRGRILGF. This rearrangement joins TRBV25-1 to TRBJ1-1, with 10 positions matching TRBD1. The CDR3 has 13 residues. Germline V gives CDR1 MGHDK, CDR2 SYGVNS.

This clone was seen only a few times. V usage is TRBV27 and J usage is TRBJ1-2; 8 bases map to TRBD1. Germline V gene sequence: CDR1 MNHEY, CDR2 SMNVEV (reference sequence). There are 13 residues in the CDR3. The J segment lost 8 bases and the V segment lost 5 bases, leaving 7 bases of the junction unmatched. The CDR3: CASSTTGAGGYTF. The CDR3 nucleotides are TGTGCCAGCAGTACGACAGGGGCAGGAGGCTACACCTTC.

The chain joins TRBV5-6 to TRBJ2-2, with D possibly TRBD2 on 5 matching bases. The V and J ends lost 1 base and 15 bases respectively, with 13 bases between them. There are 12 residues in the CDR3. Germline values: CDR1 SGHDT, CDR2 YYEEEE. This CDR3 reads CASSLYTSLVFF. In nucleotides, the CDR3 is TGTGCCAGCAGCTTGTATACTAGTTTGGTGTTTTTT.

The chain carries TRBV4-1 and TRBJ2-7, with 10 bases fitting TRBD2. V dropped 1 base and J dropped 3; count of bases not matched to a gene: 9. CDR1 and CDR2 (germline): MGHRA, YSYEKL. The CDR3 covers 17 residues. This chain's CDR3 is CASSQASLAGVFYEQYF. In DNA form, the CDR3 reads TGCGCCAGCAGCCAAGCTTCTCTAGCGGGAGTCTTCTACGAGCAGTACTTC.

This chain joins TRBV12-3 or TRBV12-4 and TRBJ2-2; D is unclear. The V and J ends lost 4 bases and 3 bases respectively, with 3 bases between them. The CDR3 is 12 amino acids. The DNA of the CDR3 is TGTGCCAGCAGTTCGGACACCGGGGAGCTGTTTTTT. Translated: CASSSDTGELFF.